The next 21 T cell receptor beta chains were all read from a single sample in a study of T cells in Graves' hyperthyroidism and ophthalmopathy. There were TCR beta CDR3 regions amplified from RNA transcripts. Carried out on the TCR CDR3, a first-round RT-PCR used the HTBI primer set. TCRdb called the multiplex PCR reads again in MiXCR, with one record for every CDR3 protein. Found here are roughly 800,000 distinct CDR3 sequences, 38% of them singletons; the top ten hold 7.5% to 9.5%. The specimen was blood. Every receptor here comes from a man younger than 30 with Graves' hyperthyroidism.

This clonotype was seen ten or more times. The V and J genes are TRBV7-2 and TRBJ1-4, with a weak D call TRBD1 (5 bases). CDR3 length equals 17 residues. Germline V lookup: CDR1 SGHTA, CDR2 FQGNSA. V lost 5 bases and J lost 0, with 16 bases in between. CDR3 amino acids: CASSKPGLRTTNEKLFF. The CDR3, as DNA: TGTGCCAGCAGCAAACCGGGACTGAGAACAACTAATGAAAAACTGTTTTTT.

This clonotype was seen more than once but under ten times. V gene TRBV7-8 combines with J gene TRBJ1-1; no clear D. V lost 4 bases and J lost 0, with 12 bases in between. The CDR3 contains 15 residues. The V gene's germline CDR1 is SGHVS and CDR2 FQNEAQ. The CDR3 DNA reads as TGTGCCAGCAGCTACAGCATTGACATGAACACTGAAGCTTTCTTT. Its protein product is CASSYSIDMNTEAFF.

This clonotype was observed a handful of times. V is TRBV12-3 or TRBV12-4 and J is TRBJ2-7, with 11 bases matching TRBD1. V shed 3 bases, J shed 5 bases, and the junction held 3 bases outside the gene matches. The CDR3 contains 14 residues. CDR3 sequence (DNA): TGTGCCAGCAGTTTTGGACAGGGGGCCCACGAGCAGTACTTC. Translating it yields CASSFGQGAHEQYF.

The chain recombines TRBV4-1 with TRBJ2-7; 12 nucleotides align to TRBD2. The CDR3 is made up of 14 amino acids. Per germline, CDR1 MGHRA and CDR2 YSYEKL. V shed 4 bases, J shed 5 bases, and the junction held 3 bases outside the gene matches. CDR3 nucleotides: TGCGCCAGCAGCCCTAGCGGGAGGGAAGACGAGCAGTACTTC. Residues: CASSPSGREDEQYF.

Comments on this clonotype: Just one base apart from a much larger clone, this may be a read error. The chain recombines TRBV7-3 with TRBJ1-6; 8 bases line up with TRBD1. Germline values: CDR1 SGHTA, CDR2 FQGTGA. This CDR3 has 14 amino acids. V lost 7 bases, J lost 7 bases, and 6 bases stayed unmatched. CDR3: CASNSQGGNSPLHF. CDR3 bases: TGTGCCAGCAACTCACAGGGGGGAAATTCACCCCTCCACTTT.

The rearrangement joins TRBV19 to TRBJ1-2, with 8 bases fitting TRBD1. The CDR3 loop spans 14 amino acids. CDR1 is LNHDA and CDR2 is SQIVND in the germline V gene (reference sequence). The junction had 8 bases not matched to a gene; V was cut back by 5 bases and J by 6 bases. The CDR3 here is CASSPQTGVDGYTF. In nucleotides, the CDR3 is TGTGCCAGTAGTCCGCAGACAGGGGTGGATGGCTACACCTTC.

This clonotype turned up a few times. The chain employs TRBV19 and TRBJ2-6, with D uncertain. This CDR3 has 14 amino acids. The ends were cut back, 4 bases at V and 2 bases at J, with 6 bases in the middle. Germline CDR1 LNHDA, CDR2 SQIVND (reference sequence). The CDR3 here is CASSRLPGANVLTF. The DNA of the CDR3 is TGTGCCAGTAGTAGGCTCCCTGGGGCCAACGTCCTGACTTTC.

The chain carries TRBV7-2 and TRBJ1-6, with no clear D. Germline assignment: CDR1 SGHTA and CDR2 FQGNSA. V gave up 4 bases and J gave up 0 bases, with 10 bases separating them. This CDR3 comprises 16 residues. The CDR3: CASSSLRSSYNSPLHF. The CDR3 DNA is TGTGCCAGCAGCTCGCTCCGGAGCTCCTATAATTCACCCCTCCACTTT. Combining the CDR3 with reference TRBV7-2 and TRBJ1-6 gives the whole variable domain GAGVSQSPSNKVTEKGKDVELRCDPISGHTALYWYRQSLGQGLEFLIYFQGNSAPDKSGLPSDRFSAERTGGSVSTLTIQRTQQEDSAVYLCASSSLRSSYNSPLHFGNGTRLTVT.

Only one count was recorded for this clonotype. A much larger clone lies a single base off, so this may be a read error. The CDR3 reads CAGSMAGAYEQYF. DNA of the CDR3: TGTGCCGGTAGTATGGCAGGAGCCTACGAGCAGTACTTC. This chain links TRBV19 with TRBJ2-7; D not resolved. CDR3 size: 13 residues. Germline V gene lookup returns CDR1 LNHDA and CDR2 SQIVND (reference sequence).

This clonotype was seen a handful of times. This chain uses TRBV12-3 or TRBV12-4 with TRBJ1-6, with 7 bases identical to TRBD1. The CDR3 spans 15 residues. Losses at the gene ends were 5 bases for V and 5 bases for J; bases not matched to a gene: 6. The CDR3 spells CASSPGDRDNSPLHF. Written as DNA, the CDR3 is TGTGCCAGCAGTCCCGGCGACAGGGATAATTCACCCCTCCACTTT.

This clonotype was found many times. In nucleotides, the CDR3 is TGTGCCAGCACTTCAGGTCGACAGGGGAGTACGGCTTTCTTT. Amino acid sequence: CASTSGRQGSTAFF. The chain joins TRBV12-3 or TRBV12-4 to TRBJ1-1; 8 bases fit TRBD1. CDR3 length equals 14 residues. Germline trimming cut 7 bases from V and 11 bases from J; bases unmatched to any gene: 15.

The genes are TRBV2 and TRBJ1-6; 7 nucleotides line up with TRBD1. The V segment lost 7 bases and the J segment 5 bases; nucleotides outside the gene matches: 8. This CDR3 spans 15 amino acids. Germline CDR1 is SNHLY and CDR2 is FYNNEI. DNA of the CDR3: TGTGCCAGCAACAAAGGGGGCGCACATAATTCACCCCTCCACTTT. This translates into CASNKGGAHNSPLHF.

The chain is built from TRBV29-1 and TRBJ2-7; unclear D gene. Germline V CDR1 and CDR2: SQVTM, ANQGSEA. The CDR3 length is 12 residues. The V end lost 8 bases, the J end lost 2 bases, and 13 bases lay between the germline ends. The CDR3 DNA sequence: TGCAGCTCCCACCCCGAGACCTACGAGCAGTACTTC. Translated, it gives CSSHPETYEQYF.

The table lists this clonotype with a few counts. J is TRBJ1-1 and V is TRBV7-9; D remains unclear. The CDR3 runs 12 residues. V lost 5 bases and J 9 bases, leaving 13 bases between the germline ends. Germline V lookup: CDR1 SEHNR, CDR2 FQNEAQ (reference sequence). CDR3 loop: CASSDWTAQAFF. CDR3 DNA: TGTGCCAGCAGCGACTGGACGGCTCAAGCTTTCTTT. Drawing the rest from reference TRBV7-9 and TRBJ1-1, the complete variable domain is DTGVSQNPRHKITKRGQNVTFRCDPISEHNRLYWYRQTLGQGPEFLTYFQNEAQLEKSRLLSDRFSAERPKGSFSTLEIQRTEQGDSAMYLCASSDWTAQAFFGQGTRLTVV.

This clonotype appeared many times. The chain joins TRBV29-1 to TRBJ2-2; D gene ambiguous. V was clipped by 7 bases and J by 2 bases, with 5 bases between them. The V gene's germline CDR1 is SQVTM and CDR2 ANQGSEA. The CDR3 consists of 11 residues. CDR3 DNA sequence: TGCAGCGCCATTAACACCGGGGAGCTGTTTTTT. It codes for CSAINTGELFF.

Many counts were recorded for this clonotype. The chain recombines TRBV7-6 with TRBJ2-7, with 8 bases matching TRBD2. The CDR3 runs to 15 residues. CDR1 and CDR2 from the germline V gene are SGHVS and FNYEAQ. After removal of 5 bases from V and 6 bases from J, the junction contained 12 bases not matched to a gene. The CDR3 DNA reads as TGTGCCAGCAGCCAACCCGGCAGCGGGAGCGGCGAGCAGTACTTC. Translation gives CASSQPGSGSGEQYF.

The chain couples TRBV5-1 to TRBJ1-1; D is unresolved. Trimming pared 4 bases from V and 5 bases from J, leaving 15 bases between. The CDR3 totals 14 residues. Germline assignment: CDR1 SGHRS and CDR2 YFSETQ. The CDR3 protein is CASSPAQSETEAFF. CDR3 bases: TGCGCCAGCAGCCCGGCCCAGAGTGAGACTGAAGCTTTCTTT. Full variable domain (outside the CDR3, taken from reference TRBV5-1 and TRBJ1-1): KAGVTQTPRYLIKTRGQQVTLSCSPISGHRSVSWYQQTPGQGLQFLFEYFSETQRNKGNFPGRFSGRQFSNSRSEMNVSTLELGDSALYLCASSPAQSETEAFFGQGTRLTVV.

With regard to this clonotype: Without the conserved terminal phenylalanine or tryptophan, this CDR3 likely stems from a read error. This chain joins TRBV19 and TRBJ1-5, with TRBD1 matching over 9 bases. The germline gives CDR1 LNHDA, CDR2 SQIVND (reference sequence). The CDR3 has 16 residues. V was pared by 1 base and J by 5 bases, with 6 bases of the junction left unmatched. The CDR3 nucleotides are TGTGCCAGTAGTATAGGGGGGGGACAGGGATATCAGCCCCAGCATTCA. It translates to CASSIGGGQGYQPQHS.

The CDR3 protein is CASTRGGRHQETQYF. For the CDR3, the DNA is TGTGCCAGCACAAGAGGGGGACGACACCAAGAGACCCAGTACTTC. The rearrangement links TRBV25-1 to TRBJ2-5; a weak D match, TRBD1 (6 bases). The V gene's germline CDR1 is MGHDK and CDR2 SYGVNS. Trimming stripped 7 bases from V and 0 bases from J, with 15 bases between. This CDR3 is 15 amino acids long.

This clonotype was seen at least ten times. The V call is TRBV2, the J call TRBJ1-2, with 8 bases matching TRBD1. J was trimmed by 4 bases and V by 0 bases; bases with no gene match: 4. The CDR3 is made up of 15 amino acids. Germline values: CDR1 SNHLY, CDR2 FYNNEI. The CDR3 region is CASSEAGQGLYGYTF. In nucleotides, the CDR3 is TGTGCCAGCAGTGAAGCAGGACAGGGCCTCTATGGCTACACCTTC.

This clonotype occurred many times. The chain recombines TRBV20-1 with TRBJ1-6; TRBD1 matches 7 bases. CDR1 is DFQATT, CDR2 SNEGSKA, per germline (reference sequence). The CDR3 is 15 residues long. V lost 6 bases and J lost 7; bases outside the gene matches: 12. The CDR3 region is CSAATGSQPNSPLHF. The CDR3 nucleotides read TGCAGTGCCGCGACAGGGAGCCAACCAAATTCACCCCTCCACTTT.